This TCR beta chain was identified in a study of vaccination and CD4 T cells after COVID-19. Study-wide context: Convalescent individuals exhibited SARS-CoV-2 positivity on nasal swab PCR, with under 10 mild and one severe presentation. It was a median roughly 92 days after diagnosis, with a range of 35 to 161, that post-COVID samples were drawn. Spike peptides, overlapping and drawn from SARS-CoV-2, HCoV-NL63, HCoV-OC43 and HCoV-229E, were used to stimulate cells.

With respect to this clonotype: Its antigen is still unknown.

Cultured CD4+ T cells had their DNA profiled by the Oncomine TCR Beta short-read assay. The template was genomic DNA from cultured CD4+ T cells. TCRdb reprocessed the PCR reads via MiXCR and lists one record per CDR3 protein. The sample contains some 7,600 distinct CDR3 sequences, 45% to 55% of which appear only once. The germline V gene encodes CDR1 DFQATT and CDR2 SNEGSKA (reference sequence). Trimming removed 3 bases at V and 5 bases at J, with 10 bases between. The CDR3 has 12 amino acids. Treatment noted: approximately 9-day PBMC culture with coronavirus spike peptide pools or control peptides (ViraFEST assay).

J is TRBJ1-1 and V is TRBV20-1; D is undetermined. The sample taken for sequencing was CD4+ T cells from blood, cultured in vitro. The sequence was collected from a human donor who had recovered from COVID-19. In DNA, the CDR3 is TGCAGTGCTAGGAGGGATTTTACTGAAGCTTTCTTT. This codes for CSARRDFTEAFF.